This entry features one T cell receptor (beta chain) sequence. The target antigen is unknown. This specimen belongs to a study of cytomegalovirus exposure and HLA in healthy donors. The wider study: As an earlier analysis found, 150 million to 200 million T cells yielded over 95 million unique TCR beta sequences. The study's findings and limits: Several top significant clusters appeared, in a later analysis, to be linked to common viral pathogens. TCR beta chains associated with HLA were, in a later analysis, more clonally expanded than equally common others. With high specificity and sensitivity, the classifier reportedly diagnosed cytomegalovirus status.

In the PCR, 60 Vbeta and 13 Jbeta primers were used. Only in-frame clones appear in the TCRdb table, and some are missing; sequencing was by immunoSEQ multiplex PCR. The sample has roughly 250,000 clones, 80% seen once. This CDR3 has 16 amino acids. CDR1 and CDR2 from the germline V gene are MGHRA and YSYEKL. The V end was cut by 1 base, the J end by 7 bases, with 17 bases between. Sequencing was done on a sample of PBMCs. The chain recombines TRBV4-1 with TRBJ2-4; D is perhaps TRBD1 (6 bases). The TCR comes from a girl aged 2 to 10 in good health and CMV-seronegative. Here the CDR3 DNA reads TGCGCCAGCAGCCAAGGACCCACAGGGAAAGGGAACATTCAGTACTTC. This codes for CASSQGPTGKGNIQYF.